The 8 T cell receptor beta chains below all came from one sample that was sequenced in a study of T cell clonality in common variable immunodeficiency (dated by TCRdb to the mid-2010s). The research as a whole found: CVID TCRbeta sequences were reported to have fewer deletions and N-nucleotide insertions and to lack highly modified clones with 13 or more V deletions.

Their cognate antigens are unknown. Library preparation used the immunoSEQ multiplex PCR assay. TCRdb re-hosts the immuneACCESS table, in-frame sequences only. Its copies lack some clones; in the studies checked, an unresolved V gene accounts for under half of them, and the cause for the rest is not known. This sample was tabulated with roughly 14,000 clones, among which there are no singletons. 9.5% to 15% of the sample is taken by the ten largest. The sample taken for sequencing was peripheral blood mononuclear cells. All receptors derive from a human donor with common variable immunodeficiency.

Regarding this clone: The CDR3 extends 3 residues past the end of the read, so its final part is completed from the germline J gene. V and J are TRBV2 and TRBJ2-7; no clear D. The CDR3 contains 14 residues. The ends were cut back, 2 bases at V and 0 bases at J, with 8 bases in the middle. Germline V gene sequence: CDR1 SNHLY, CDR2 FYNNEI. The CDR3 here is CASSEYSRSYEQYF. The CDR3 bases that were read are TGTGCCAGCAGTGAATATTCCCGCTCCTACGAG. Full variable domain (outside the CDR3, taken from reference TRBV2 and TRBJ2-7): EPEVTQTPSHQVTQMGQEVILRCVPISNHLYFYWYRQILGQKVEFLVSFYNNEISEKSEIFDDQFSVERPDGSNFTLKIRSTKLEDSAMYFCASSEYSRSYEQYFGPGTRLTVT.

Worth noting for this clone: The CDR3 end falls 3 residues outside the read, so it is completed with the germline J gene. The V gene is TRBV7-9, the J gene TRBJ2-1; weak D call: TRBD2 (5 bases). Between the trimmed V and J ends, which lost 3 bases and 6 bases, there was a span of 15 bases. This CDR3 comprises 15 residues. Per germline, CDR1 SEHNR and CDR2 FQNEAQ (reference sequence). The CDR3 region is CASSLTGSLVNEQFF. CDR3 DNA (partial): TGTGCCAGCAGCTTGACGGGGTCGTTGGTCAATGAG.

There are a few counts of this clone. The CDR3 is cut off 3 residues early in the read; its end comes from the germline J gene. This chain joins TRBV19 and TRBJ1-5; possibly TRBD1 for D (6 bases). Germline lookup yields CDR1 LNHDA and CDR2 SQIVND (reference sequence). The CDR3 spans 15 residues. With 6 bases removed from V and 0 bases from J, the gap between germline ends came to 12 bases. The CDR3 loop reads CASRTTGNSNQPQHF. Partial CDR3 DNA: TGTGCCAGTAGGACAACAGGGAATAGCAATCAGCCC.

This clone occurred a few times. With the read ending 3 residues before the CDR3 end, the germline J gene is used to fill in that end. V is TRBV18 and J is TRBJ2-2, with TRBD1 matching 10 bases. The CDR3 contains 15 residues. The V gene's germline CDR1 is KGHSH and CDR2 LQKENI. V lost 3 bases and J lost 6; bases outside the gene matches: 4. This CDR3 is CASSPTGTGAGELFF. CDR3 bases read: TGTGCCAGCTCACCTACCGGGACAGGGGCCGGGGAG.

About this clone: The read ends 3 residues early relative to the CDR3; the germline J gene fills the gap. The chain combines TRBV7-9 with TRBJ2-7; 10 bases are shared with TRBD1. From germline, CDR1 is SEHNR and CDR2 FQNEAQ (reference sequence). This CDR3 region has 13 residues. V gave up 5 bases and J gave up 6 bases; unmatched junction bases: 4. The part of the CDR3 DNA that was read is TGTGCCAGCAGCATAAGGACAGGGGGCGAG. It specifies CASSIRTGGE. The whole CDR3 sequence reads CASSIRTGGEQYF.

This clone was observed a few times. The read ends 3 residues early relative to the CDR3; the germline J gene fills the gap. V usage is TRBV7-3 and J usage is TRBJ1-1; a possible D gene is TRBD1 (6 bases). CDR1 SGHTA and CDR2 FQGTGA come from the germline V gene. Trimming removed 5 bases at V and 0 bases at J, with 13 bases between. This CDR3 has 15 residues. The CDR3 bases that were read are TGTGCCAGCAGCCCGCTGGGGGCTATGAACACTGAA. Translating it yields CASSPLGAMNTE. The entire CDR3 protein reads CASSPLGAMNTEAFF.

With respect to this clone: From the germline J gene comes the end of the CDR3, since the read stops 3 residues before it. The chain couples TRBV5-6 to TRBJ1-2, with 7 nucleotides matching TRBD1. There are 12 residues in the CDR3. The junction had 3 bases not matched to a gene; V was cut back by 4 bases and J by 6 bases. The V gene's germline CDR1 is SGHDT and CDR2 YYEEEE. Incomplete CDR3 DNA: TGTGCCAGCAGCCCCACAGGGGATGGC. Protein sequence: CASSPTGDG. The whole CDR3 protein reads CASSPTGDGYTF.

This clone was seen repeatedly, ten times or more. The CDR3 end lies 3 residues beyond the end of the read and is filled in from the germline J gene. V gene TRBV2 combines with J gene TRBJ2-5; 7 bases are a match to TRBD1. The CDR3 has 13 amino acids. CDR1 and CDR2 (germline): SNHLY, FYNNEI. With V trimmed by 4 bases and J by 5 bases, 4 bases remained unmatched. The CDR3 DNA, read in part, is TGTGCCAGCAGTGTCAACAGGGGTGAGACC. Amino acid sequence: CASSVNRGET. The full CDR3 sequence reads CASSVNRGETQYF.